These 17 T cell receptor beta chains were all obtained from the same sample, sequenced in a study of cytomegalovirus exposure and HLA in healthy donors. Some clones are missing from TCRdb's copy, which holds only in-frame ones; the method was immunoSEQ multiplex PCR. In the table there are about 63,000 clones, more than 80% of which are singletons. The sequenced sample was PBMCs. The origin of the receptors is a woman between 18 and 30 years old in good health and CMV-seronegative.

In nucleotides, the CDR3 is TGTGCCAGCAGTCGAGCGGGGGGCCCCTACGAGCAGTACTTC. Its translation is CASSRAGGPYEQYF. The chain links TRBV6-5 to TRBJ2-7, with 9 bases lining up with TRBD2. The germline V gene has CDR1 MNHEY and CDR2 SVGAGI. The length of the CDR3 is 14 residues. J was trimmed by 2 bases and V by 5 bases; bases with no gene match: 4.

The V call is TRBV9, the J call TRBJ2-1; 9 bases agree with TRBD1. Germline CDR1 reads SGDLS; CDR2 reads YYNGEE. After removal of 1 base from V and 5 bases from J, the junction contained 7 bases not matched to a gene. The CDR3 runs to 16 residues. CDR3 sequence (DNA): TGTGCCAGCAGCGTACAAGGGGACAGGGCGAACAATGAGCAGTTCTTC. The encoded protein is CASSVQGDRANNEQFF. The variable domain in full, with the rest retrieved from reference TRBV9 and TRBJ2-1, is DSGVTQTPKHLITATGQRVTLRCSPRSGDLSVYWYQQSLDQGLQFLIQYYNGEERAKGNILERFSAQQFPDLHSELNLSSLELGDSALYFCASSVQGDRANNEQFFGPGTRLTVL.

This chain connects TRBV28 to TRBJ1-2; 9 positions agree with TRBD1. This CDR3 contains 15 residues. CDR1 and CDR2 from the germline V gene are MDHEN and SYDVKM. V lost 5 bases and J lost 4; bases outside the gene matches: 8. CDR3 bases: TGTGCCAGCAGTACAGGGGGCGCTGAGAGCTATGGCTACACCTTC. It codes for CASSTGGAESYGYTF.

The chain couples TRBV5-8 to TRBJ2-7, with D unclear. Germline-derived CDR1 and CDR2 are SGHTS and YDEGEE. V lost 0 bases and J 5 bases, leaving 9 bases between the germline ends. CDR3 size: 13 residues. CDR3 protein: CASSLAGSHEQYF. The CDR3 nucleotides read TGTGCCAGCAGCTTGGCGGGTTCCCACGAGCAGTACTTC.

The chain couples TRBV7-2 to TRBJ2-7; 8 positions match TRBD1. J gave up 3 bases and V 1 base, and 8 bases lay outside the gene matches. CDR1 SGHTA and CDR2 FQGNSA come from the germline V gene. The CDR3 has 16 residues. CDR3 nucleotide sequence: TGTGCCAGCAGCTTAGGGGTCTTTGGGACAGGCTACGAGCAGTACTTC. Translating it yields CASSLGVFGTGYEQYF.

This sequence joins TRBV2 and TRBJ2-3; TRBD2 matches 8 bases. Germline loops: CDR1 SNHLY, CDR2 FYNNEI. This CDR3 region has 15 residues. With V trimmed by 9 bases and J by 0 bases, 8 bases remained unmatched. The CDR3 DNA is TGTGCCAGTACCCGGGGGGGCACTAGCACAGATACGCAGTATTTT. Protein product: CASTRGGTSTDTQYF.

The chain carries TRBV6-5 and TRBJ2-7; 7 bases align to TRBD1. The V gene's germline CDR1 is MNHEY and CDR2 SVGAGI. Trimming at V came to 4 bases and at J to 7 bases, leaving 7 bases not matched to a gene. The CDR3 is 13 residues long. The CDR3 bases are TGTGCCAGCAGTTCACAGGGGACCGGGGAGCAGTACTTC. It is translated as CASSSQGTGEQYF.

This clone was detected only a few times. The chain carries TRBV2 and TRBJ1-4; weak D call: TRBD1 (5 bases). The CDR3 has 14 residues. Looked up from germline, CDR1 is SNHLY and CDR2 is FYNNEI. Trimming removed 7 bases at V and 0 bases at J, with 9 bases between. The CDR3 DNA is TGTGCCAGCATTTTGACAGCAACTAATGAAAAACTGTTTTTT. Its translation is CASILTATNEKLFF. Supplemented by reference TRBV2 and TRBJ1-4, the full variable domain reads EPEVTQTPSHQVTQMGQEVILRCVPISNHLYFYWYRQILGQKVEFLVSFYNNEISEKSEIFDDQFSVERPDGSNFTLKIRSTKLEDSAMYFCASILTATNEKLFFGSGTQLSVL.

The gene calls are TRBV7-9 and TRBJ1-5, with unresolved D. This CDR3 spans 13 amino acids. Germline loops: CDR1 SEHNR, CDR2 FQNEAQ (reference sequence). V shed 3 bases and J shed 2 bases, with 5 bases lying between them. CDR3 protein: CASSFQGNQPQHF. CDR3 coding DNA: TGTGCCAGCAGCTTTCAGGGCAATCAGCCCCAGCATTTT.

The chain recombines TRBV27 with TRBJ1-2, with TRBD1 matching 10 bases. Germline CDR1 MNHEY, CDR2 SMNVEV (reference sequence). Trimming removed 1 base from V and 2 bases from J; junction bases left unmatched: 1. This CDR3 is built from 15 residues. In nucleotides, the CDR3 is TGTGCCAGCAGTTTATTGGGACAGGGGAACTATGGCTACACCTTC. Residues: CASSLLGQGNYGYTF.

The genes are TRBV6-5 and TRBJ2-7, with no clear D. Germline CDR1 is MNHEY and CDR2 is SVGAGI. CDR3 length: 12 amino acids. V was cut by 6 bases and J by 2 bases, with 8 bases left in between. DNA of the CDR3: TGTGCCAGCAGGGAGAGTACCTACGAGCAGTACTTC. This sequence encodes CASRESTYEQYF.

This chain joins TRBV10-1 and TRBJ2-1, with 10 nucleotides matching TRBD1. The CDR3 runs 14 residues. Germline values: CDR1 WNHNN, CDR2 SYGVQD (reference sequence). The J segment lost 13 bases and the V segment lost 8 bases, leaving 14 bases of the junction unmatched. CDR3 loop: CASQPGQGWSTQFF. CDR3 DNA: TGCGCCAGCCAGCCGGGACAGGGGTGGTCCACACAGTTCTTC.

The rearrangement uses TRBV2 and TRBJ1-2; tentatively, D is TRBD1 (6 bases). The CDR3 is 15 amino acids. Per the germline V gene, CDR1 is SNHLY and CDR2 is FYNNEI. The germline V and J ends were trimmed by 2 bases and 4 bases, with 14 bases remaining between them. The CDR3 DNA reads TGTGCCAGCAGTGAATCCTCACCCAGGGGCTATGGCTACACCTTC. Protein sequence: CASSESSPRGYGYTF.

The CDR3, as DNA: TGTGCCAGCAAGATCCCGGGACTAGCGGGAGGGCCCACAGATACGCAGTATTTT. Translating it yields CASKIPGLAGGPTDTQYF. V and J are TRBV2 and TRBJ2-3, with 16 bases lining up with TRBD2. CDR3 length: 18 amino acids. V shed 7 bases, J shed 2 bases, and the junction held 9 bases outside the gene matches. Germline assignment: CDR1 SNHLY and CDR2 FYNNEI.

The V call is TRBV21-1, the J call TRBJ1-3; the D call TRBD1 from the table was never checked on the DNA. TRBV21-1 is described as a pseudogene. The CDR3 extends over 16 amino acids. The CDR3 spells CASSKAGHYSGNTIYF. In DNA, the CDR3 is TGTGCCAGCAGCAAAGCGGGACACTACTCTGGAAACACCATATATTTT.

The chain carries TRBV27 and TRBJ2-3, with TRBD2 matching over 10 bases. CDR1 is MNHEY, CDR2 SMNVEV, per germline (reference sequence). There are 16 residues in the CDR3. With V trimmed by 3 bases and J by 2 bases, 5 bases remained unmatched. This chain's CDR3 is CASSFVAGGHTDTQYF. DNA of the CDR3: TGTGCCAGCAGTTTTGTAGCGGGGGGCCACACAGATACGCAGTATTTT.

V gene TRBV2 combines with J gene TRBJ1-2; weak D call: TRBD1 (5 bases). V lost 1 base and J 2 bases, leaving 11 bases between the germline ends. Germline V gene lookup returns CDR1 SNHLY and CDR2 FYNNEI. The CDR3 is made up of 15 amino acids. Here the CDR3 reads CASSEGGSLNYGYTF. The CDR3 nucleotides are TGTGCCAGCAGTGAAGGGGGCTCCCTAAACTATGGCTACACCTTC.